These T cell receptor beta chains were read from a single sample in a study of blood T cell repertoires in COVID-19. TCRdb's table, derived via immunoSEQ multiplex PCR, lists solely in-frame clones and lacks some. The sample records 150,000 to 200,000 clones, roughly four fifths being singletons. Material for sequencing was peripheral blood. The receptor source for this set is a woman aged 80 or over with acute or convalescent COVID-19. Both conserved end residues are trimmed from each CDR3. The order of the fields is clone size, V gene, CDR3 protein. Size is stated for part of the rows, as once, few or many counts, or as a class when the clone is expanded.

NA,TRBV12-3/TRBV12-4,ASRTGGGNEQY
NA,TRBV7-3,ASSSSGGALETQY
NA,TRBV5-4,ASSLPGQGYGYT
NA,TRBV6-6,ASSPVSYEQY
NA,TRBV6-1,ASSVSGQASNQPQH
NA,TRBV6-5,ASGRGGDTEAF
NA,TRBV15,ATSSRQTYEQY
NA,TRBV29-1,SVFQGYGYT
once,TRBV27,ASSLGDRSFSPLH
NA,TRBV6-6,ASSYPRQVPSYGYT
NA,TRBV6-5,ASSNTGGFQPQH
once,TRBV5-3,ARSSLAGSTDTQY
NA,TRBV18,ASSPSPSVGELF
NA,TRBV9,ASSVELAGTGELF
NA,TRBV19,ASSIELATGADQPQH
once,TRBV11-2,ASSSLTGPDEQY
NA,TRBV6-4,ASSVSRGNTEAF
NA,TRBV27,ASSLGTGVGYEQY
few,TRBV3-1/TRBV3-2,ASTLGQGSGNTIY
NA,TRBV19,ASSTGEYGYT
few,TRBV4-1,ASSSRQGNQPQH
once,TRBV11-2,ASSRGGQGHYGYT
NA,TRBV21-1,ASSTRTRYNEQF
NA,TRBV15,ATSWRDSTYEQY
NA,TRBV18,ASSPPGAGEKLF
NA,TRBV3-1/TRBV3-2,ASSHPGGVYGYT
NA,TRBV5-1,ASSPGGTSEKLF
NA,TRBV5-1,ASSWGDRESTDTQY
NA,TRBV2,ASSLGGGNQPQH
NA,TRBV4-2,ASSQGQANTGELF
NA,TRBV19,ASSPTSGSTDTQY
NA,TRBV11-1,ASSNHGGTGQETQY
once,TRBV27,ASSLRGRGGVGYT
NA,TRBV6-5,ASRSWDRVTHEQY
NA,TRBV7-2,ASSPGLATNEQF